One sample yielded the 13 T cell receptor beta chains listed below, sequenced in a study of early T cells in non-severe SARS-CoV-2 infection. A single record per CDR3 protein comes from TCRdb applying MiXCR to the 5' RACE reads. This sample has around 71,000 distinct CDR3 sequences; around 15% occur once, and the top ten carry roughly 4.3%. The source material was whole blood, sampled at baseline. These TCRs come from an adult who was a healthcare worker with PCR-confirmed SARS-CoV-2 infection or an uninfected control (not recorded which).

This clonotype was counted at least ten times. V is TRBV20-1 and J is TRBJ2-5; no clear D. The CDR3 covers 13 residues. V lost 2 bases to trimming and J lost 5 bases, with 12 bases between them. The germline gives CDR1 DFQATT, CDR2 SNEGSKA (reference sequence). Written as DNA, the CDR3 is TGCAGTGCTAGACGAAGGGTAAACGAGACCCAGTACTTC. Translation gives CSARRRVNETQYF.

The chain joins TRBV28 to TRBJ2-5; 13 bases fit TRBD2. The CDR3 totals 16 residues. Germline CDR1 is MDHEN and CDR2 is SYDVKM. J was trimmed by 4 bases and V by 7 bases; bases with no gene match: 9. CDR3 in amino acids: CASKAGLAGVIETQYF. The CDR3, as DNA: TGTGCCAGCAAGGCTGGACTAGCGGGAGTAATAGAGACCCAGTACTTC.

The CDR3 sequence: CSGSSGVTDTQYF. CDR3 sequence (DNA): TGCAGTGGTAGTAGCGGGGTCACAGATACGCAGTATTTT. The chain is built from TRBV20-1 and TRBJ2-3; 8 bases map to TRBD2. Looked up from germline, CDR1 is DFQATT and CDR2 is SNEGSKA (reference sequence). J lost 2 bases, V lost 7 bases, and 5 bases had no gene match. The CDR3 has 13 residues.

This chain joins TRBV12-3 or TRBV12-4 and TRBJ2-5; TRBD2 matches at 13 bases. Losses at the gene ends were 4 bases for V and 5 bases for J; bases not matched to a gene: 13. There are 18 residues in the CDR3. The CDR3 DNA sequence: TGTGCCAGCAGTTCCCGACTAGCGGGAGGACTCCCCCGGGAGACCCAGTACTTC. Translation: CASSSRLAGGLPRETQYF.

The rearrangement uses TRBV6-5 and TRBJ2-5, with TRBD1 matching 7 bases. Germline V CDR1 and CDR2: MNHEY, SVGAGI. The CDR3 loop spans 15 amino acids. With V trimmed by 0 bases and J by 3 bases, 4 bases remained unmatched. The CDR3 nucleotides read TGTGCCAGCAGTTACTCGGCAGGGACAGAAGAGACCCAGTACTTC. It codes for CASSYSAGTEETQYF.

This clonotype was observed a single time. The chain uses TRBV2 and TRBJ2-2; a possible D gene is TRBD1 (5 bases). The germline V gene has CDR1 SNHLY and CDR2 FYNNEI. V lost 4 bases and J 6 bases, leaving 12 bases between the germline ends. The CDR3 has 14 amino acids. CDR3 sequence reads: CASSGQGASGELFF. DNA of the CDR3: TGTGCCAGCAGTGGCCAGGGTGCGTCCGGGGAGCTGTTTTTT.

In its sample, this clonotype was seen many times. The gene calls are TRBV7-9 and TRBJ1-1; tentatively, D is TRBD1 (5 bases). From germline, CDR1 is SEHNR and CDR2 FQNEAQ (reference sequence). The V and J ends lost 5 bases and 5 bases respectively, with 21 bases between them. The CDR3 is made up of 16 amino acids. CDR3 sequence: CASSPRGQGVKTEAFF. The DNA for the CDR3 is TGTGCCAGCAGCCCCAGAGGCCAGGGTGTTAAGACTGAAGCTTTCTTT.

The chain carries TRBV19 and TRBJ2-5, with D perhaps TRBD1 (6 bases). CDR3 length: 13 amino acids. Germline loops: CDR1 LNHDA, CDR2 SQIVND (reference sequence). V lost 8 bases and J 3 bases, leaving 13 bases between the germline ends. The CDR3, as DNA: TGTGCCAGTCGCCGGGACATAGAAGAGACCCAGTACTTC. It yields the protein CASRRDIEETQYF.

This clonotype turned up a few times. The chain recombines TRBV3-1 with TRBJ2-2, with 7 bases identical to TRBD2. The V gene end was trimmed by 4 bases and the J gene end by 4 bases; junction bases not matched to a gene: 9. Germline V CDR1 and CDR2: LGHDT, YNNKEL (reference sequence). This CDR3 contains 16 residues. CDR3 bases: TGTGCCAGCAGCCCCAGGCTAGCGGCTGGCACCGGGGAGCTGTTTTTT. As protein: CASSPRLAAGTGELFF.

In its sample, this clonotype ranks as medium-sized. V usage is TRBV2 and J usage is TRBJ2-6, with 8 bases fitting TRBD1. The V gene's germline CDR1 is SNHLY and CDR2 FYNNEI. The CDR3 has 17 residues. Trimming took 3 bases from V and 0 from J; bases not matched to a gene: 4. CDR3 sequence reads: CASSDRGLLSGANVLTF. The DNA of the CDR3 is TGTGCCAGCAGTGACAGGGGGCTCCTCTCTGGGGCCAACGTCCTGACTTTC.

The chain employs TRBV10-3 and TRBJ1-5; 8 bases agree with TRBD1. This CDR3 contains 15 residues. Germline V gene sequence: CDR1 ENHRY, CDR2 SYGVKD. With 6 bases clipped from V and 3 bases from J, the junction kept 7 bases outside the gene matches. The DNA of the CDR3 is TGTGCCATCAGCCAGGGACAGGCATACAATCAGCCCCAGCATTTT. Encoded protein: CAISQGQAYNQPQHF.

In DNA form, the CDR3 reads TGTGCCAGCAGTTACTCCAGGGACTTGAACACCGGGGAGCTGTTTTTT. This gives the protein CASSYSRDLNTGELFF. V and J are TRBV6-5 and TRBJ2-2; possibly TRBD2 for D (6 bases). Per germline, CDR1 MNHEY and CDR2 SVGAGI. CDR3 size: 16 residues. Deletions cut 0 bases from V and 1 base from J, with 9 bases between.

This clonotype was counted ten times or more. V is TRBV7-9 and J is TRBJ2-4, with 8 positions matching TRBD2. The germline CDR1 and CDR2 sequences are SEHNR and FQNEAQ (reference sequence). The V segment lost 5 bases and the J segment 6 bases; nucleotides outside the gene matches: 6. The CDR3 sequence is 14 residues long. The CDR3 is CASSPSGGSNIQYF. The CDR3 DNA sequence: TGTGCCAGCAGCCCCTCGGGGGGGTCAAACATTCAGTACTTC.